This TCR beta chain was obtained from a study of blood T cell repertoires in COVID-19. Study information: The origin of the acute and convalescent COVID-19 samples was the United States, Italy and Spain. Nucleic acid was either cDNA or gDNA, and it came from T cells, B-cell-depleted T cells, or PBMCs.

V was pared by 3 bases and J by 1 base, with 15 bases between. The CDR3 spans 16 residues. Germline CDR1 reads WSHSY; CDR2 reads SAAADI. Per the original methods: Amplification of reference gene primers provided the estimated nucleated cell counts. Here immunoSEQ multiplex PCR was the method, and the copy in TCRdb shows in-frame clones only, minus some. V and J calls plus clone size are reproduced from that table; the DNA served to infer D and trimming. Among approximately 170,000 clones, around 85% were seen once, and the ten largest hold roughly 4.1%. The chain employs TRBV10-2 and TRBJ2-5; the D gene is possibly TRBD2 (7 bases). The TCR comes from a woman in her 70s with acute or convalescent COVID-19. Sample: peripheral blood. The CDR3 DNA is TGCGCCAGCAGTGAAGGTGGGGCGGGGGCCCAAGAGACCCAGTACTTC. As protein: CASSEGGAGAQETQYF.